Given below is one T cell receptor (beta chain) in context. These data belong to a study of blood T cell repertoires in COVID-19. Study background: Samples representing acute and convalescent COVID-19 were sourced from the United States, Italy and Spain. Sources were T cells, B-cell-depleted T cells, or PBMCs; the material itself was cDNA or gDNA.

The trim removed 4 bases at V and 4 bases at J, leaving 5 bases unmatched. The CDR3 spans 14 residues. Germline assignment: CDR1 SGHTA and CDR2 FQGNSA. Methods used by the authors: Quantification of nucleated cells was approximated via reference gene primer amplification. Method: immunoSEQ multiplex PCR; TCRdb's copy keeps in-frame clones and lacks some. V, J and clone size derive from that table, while D and trimming were established from the DNA sequence. The data contain approximately 150,000 clones, about four fifths of them singletons. This clonotype was obtained from a woman aged 80 or older with acute or convalescent COVID-19. J is TRBJ2-3 and V is TRBV7-2, with 7 bases aligning to TRBD1. The sample taken for sequencing was peripheral blood. This CDR3 is CASSSGTASDTQYF. CDR3 in DNA: TGTGCCAGCAGCTCTGGGACAGCCTCAGATACGCAGTATTTT.